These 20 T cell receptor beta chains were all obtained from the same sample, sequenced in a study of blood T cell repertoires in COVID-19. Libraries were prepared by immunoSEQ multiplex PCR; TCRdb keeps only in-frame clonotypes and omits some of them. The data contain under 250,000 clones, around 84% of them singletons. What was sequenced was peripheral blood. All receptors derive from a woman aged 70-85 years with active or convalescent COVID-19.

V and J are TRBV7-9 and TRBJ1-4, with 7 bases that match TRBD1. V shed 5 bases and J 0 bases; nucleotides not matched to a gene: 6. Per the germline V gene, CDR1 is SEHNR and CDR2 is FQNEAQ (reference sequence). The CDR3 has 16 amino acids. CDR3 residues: CASSLGQVATNEKLFF. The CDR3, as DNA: TGTGCCAGCAGCCTTGGACAGGTTGCAACTAATGAAAAACTGTTTTTT.

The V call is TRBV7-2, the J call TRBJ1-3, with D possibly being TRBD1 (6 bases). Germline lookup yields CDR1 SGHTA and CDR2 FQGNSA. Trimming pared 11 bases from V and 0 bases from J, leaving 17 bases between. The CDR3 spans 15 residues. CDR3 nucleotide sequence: TGTGCCTCCAACAAGGGGGGGCTCTCTGGAAACACCATATATTTT. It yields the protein CASNKGGLSGNTIYF.

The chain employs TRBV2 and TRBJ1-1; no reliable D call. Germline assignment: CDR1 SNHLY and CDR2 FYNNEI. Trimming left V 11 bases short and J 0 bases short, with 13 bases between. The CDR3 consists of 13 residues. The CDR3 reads CAGSTSMNTEAFF. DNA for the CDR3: TGTGCCGGCTCGACTAGTATGAACACTGAAGCTTTCTTT.

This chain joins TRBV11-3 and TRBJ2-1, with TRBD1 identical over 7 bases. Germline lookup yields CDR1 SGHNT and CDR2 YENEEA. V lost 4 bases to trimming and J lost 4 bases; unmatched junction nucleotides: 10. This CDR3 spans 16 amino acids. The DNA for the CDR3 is TGTGCCAGCAGCTCCGCCCGGGACAGCAGGTACAATGAGCAGTTCTTC. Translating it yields CASSSARDSRYNEQFF.

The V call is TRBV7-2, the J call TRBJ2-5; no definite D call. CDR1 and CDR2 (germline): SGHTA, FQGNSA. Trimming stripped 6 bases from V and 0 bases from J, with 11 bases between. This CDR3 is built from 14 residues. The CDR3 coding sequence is TGTGCCAGCAGGTTGCCACAGCACCAAGAGACCCAGTACTTC. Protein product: CASRLPQHQETQYF.

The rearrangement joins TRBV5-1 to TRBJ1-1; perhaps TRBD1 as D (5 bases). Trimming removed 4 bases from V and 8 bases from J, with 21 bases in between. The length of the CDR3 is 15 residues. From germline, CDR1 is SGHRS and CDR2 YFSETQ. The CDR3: CASSDFWRGTGEAFF. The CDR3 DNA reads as TGCGCCAGCAGCGACTTTTGGCGGGGGACCGGAGAAGCTTTCTTT.

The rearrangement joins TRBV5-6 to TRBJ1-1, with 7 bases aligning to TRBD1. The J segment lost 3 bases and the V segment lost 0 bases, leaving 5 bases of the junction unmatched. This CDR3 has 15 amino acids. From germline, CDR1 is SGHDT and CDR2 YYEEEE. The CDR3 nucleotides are TGTGCCAGCAGCTTGGGGGCAGGGGGGTACACTGAAGCTTTCTTT. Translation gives CASSLGAGGYTEAFF.

Written as DNA, the CDR3 is TGTGCCAGCAGGGACAGGGGGCAACAGCCCCAGCATTTT. Protein: CASRDRGQQPQHF. The rearrangement uses TRBV27 and TRBJ1-5, with 11 bases aligning to TRBD1. From germline, CDR1 is MNHEY and CDR2 SMNVEV (reference sequence). V lost 6 bases to trimming and J lost 7 bases; unmatched junction nucleotides: 2. The CDR3 runs to 13 residues.

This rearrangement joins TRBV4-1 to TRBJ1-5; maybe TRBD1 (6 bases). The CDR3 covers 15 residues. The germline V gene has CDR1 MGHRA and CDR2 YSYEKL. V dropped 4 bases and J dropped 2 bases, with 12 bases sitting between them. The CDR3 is CASSPEGGGNQPQHF. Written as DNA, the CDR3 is TGCGCCAGCAGCCCCGAAGGGGGGGGCAATCAGCCCCAGCATTTT.

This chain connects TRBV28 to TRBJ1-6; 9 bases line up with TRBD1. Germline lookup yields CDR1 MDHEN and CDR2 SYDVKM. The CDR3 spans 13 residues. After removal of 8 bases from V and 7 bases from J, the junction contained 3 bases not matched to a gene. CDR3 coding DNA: TGTGCCAGCCTCGGACAGGGGAATTCACCCCTCCACTTT. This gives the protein CASLGQGNSPLHF.

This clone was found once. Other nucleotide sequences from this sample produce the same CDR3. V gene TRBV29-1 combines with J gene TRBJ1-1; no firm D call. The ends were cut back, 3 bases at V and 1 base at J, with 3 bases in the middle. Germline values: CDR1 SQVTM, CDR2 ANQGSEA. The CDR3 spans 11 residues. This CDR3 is CSVDRNTEAFF. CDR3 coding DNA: TGCAGCGTTGACAGGAACACTGAAGCTTTCTTT.

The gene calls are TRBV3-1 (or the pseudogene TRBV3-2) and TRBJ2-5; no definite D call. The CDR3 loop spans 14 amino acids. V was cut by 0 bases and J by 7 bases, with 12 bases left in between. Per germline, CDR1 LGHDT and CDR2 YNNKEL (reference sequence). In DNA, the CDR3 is TGTGCCAGCAGCCAAGACTGGGCAGTGGGGACCCAGTACTTC. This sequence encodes CASSQDWAVGTQYF.

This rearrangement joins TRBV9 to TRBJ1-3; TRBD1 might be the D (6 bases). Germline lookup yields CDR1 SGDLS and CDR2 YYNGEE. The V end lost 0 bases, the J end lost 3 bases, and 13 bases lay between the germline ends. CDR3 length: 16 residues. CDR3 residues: CASSVAWAGVGNTIYF. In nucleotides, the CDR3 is TGTGCCAGCAGCGTAGCTTGGGCAGGGGTTGGAAACACCATATATTTT.

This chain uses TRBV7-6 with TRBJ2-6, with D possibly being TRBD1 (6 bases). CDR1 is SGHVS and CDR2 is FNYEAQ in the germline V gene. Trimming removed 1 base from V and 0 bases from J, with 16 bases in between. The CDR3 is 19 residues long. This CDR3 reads CASSLEAARGGSGANVLTF. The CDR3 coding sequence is TGTGCCAGCAGCTTAGAGGCGGCCAGGGGTGGCTCTGGGGCCAACGTCCTGACTTTC.

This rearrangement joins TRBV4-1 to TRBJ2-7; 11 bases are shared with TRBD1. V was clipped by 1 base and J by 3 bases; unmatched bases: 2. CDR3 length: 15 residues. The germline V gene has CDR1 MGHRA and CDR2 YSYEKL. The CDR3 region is CASSQGGQGVYEQYF. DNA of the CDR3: TGCGCCAGCAGCCAAGGGGGACAGGGGGTCTACGAGCAGTACTTC.

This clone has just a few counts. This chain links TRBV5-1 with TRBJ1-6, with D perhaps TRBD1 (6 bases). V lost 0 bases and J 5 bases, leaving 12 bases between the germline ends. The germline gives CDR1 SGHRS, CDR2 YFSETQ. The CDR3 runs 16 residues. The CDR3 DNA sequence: TGCGCCAGCAGCTTGGCCCCGGGACAACATAATTCACCCCTCCACTTT. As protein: CASSLAPGQHNSPLHF.

For the CDR3, the DNA is TGTGCCAGTAGTGTCTCAGGGGACACTGAAGCTTTCTTT. Translated: CASSVSGDTEAFF. The chain has TRBV19 and TRBJ1-1; the D gene is possibly TRBD1 (6 bases). With 5 bases removed from V and 3 bases from J, the gap between germline ends came to 10 bases. Germline V gene lookup returns CDR1 LNHDA and CDR2 SQIVND (reference sequence). The CDR3 extends over 13 amino acids.

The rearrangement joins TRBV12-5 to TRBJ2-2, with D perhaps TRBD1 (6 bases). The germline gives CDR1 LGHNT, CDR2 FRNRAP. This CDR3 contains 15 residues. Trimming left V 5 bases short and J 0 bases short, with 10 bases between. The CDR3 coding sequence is TGTGCTAGTGGTAAGGACAGATCGAACACCGGGGAGCTGTTTTTT. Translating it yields CASGKDRSNTGELFF.

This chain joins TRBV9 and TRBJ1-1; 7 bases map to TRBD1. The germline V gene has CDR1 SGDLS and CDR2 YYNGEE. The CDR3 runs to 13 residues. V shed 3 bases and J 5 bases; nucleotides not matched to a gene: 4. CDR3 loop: CASSETGRTEAFF. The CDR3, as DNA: TGTGCCAGCAGCGAGACAGGGCGGACTGAAGCTTTCTTT. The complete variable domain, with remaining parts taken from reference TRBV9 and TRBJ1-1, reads DSGVTQTPKHLITATGQRVTLRCSPRSGDLSVYWYQQSLDQGLQFLIQYYNGEERAKGNILERFSAQQFPDLHSELNLSSLELGDSALYFCASSETGRTEAFFGQGTRLTVV.

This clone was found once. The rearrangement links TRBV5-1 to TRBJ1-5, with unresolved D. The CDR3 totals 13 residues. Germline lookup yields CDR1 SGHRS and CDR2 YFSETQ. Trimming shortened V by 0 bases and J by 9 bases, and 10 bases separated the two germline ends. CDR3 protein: CASSLAVGGPQHF. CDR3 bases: TGCGCCAGCAGCTTGGCCGTCGGAGGGCCCCAGCATTTT.